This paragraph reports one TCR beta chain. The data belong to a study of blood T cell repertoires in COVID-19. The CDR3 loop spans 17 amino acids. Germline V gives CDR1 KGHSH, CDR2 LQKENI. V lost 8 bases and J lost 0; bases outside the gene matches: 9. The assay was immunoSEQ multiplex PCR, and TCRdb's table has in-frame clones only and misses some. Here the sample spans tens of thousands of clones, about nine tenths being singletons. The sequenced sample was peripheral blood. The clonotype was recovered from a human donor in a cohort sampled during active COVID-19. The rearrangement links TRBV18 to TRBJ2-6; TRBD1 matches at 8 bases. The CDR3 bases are TGTGCCAGCGGTACCGGGACAGGCAGCTCTGGGGCCAACGTCCTGACTTTC. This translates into CASGTGTGSSGANVLTF. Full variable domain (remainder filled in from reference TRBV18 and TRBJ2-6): NAGVMQNPRHLVRRRGQEARLRCSPMKGHSHVYWYRQLPEEGLKFMVYLQKENIIDESGMPKERFSAEFPKEGPSILRIQQVVRGDSAAYFCASGTGTGSSGANVLTFGAGSRLTVL.